This T cell receptor beta chain is drawn from a study of T cell responses to AZD1222 COVID-19 vaccine (dated by TCRdb to 2020 to 2022). About the full investigation: Because spike-specific TCR depth and breadth did not differ between the two schedules, AZD1222 recipients who got a second dose at roughly 4 weeks were pooled with those who got a second dose at roughly 12 weeks. TCR sequencing was performed for more than 230 trial participants, of whom around 200 were given two doses of AZD1222 and 26 were given two doses of MenACWY control vaccine. Enrollment into the trials was organized by age into subgroups of 18-55, 56-69 and 70-plus years, and those subgroups contained roughly 150, 30 and 60 TCR-sequenced participants, respectively.

The time point label on this specimen signifies: baseline before first vaccination. Vaccinee samples came from UK trials COV001 and COV002, including a single-blind randomized controlled phase 2/3 trial of AZD1222 (ChAdOx1 nCoV-19) in healthy adults. For TCRbeta chain sequencing, PBMC samples were collected from trial participants at day 0 and at day 28 after the second dose. Study-wide conclusions, independent of this receptor: Only 5 to 7 AZD1222 recipients were SARS-CoV-2 seropositive at baseline, limiting conclusions about previously exposed vaccinees. Participants were mostly white British and included more females than males, and it was suggested by the authors that clonal diversity may have been underestimated. In the small 56-69-year group, the increase in depth fell short of significance, most likely because of low power. No day 14 peak-response samples were available, so repertoires were characterized only after the peak T cell response. After two AZD1222 doses, both the breadth and the depth of spike-specific TCRs were significantly higher than at day 0 and than in MenACWY recipients. The whole spike protein was spanned by vaccine-associated CD4 TCRs, and dominant responses were seen in regions 160-218 and 743-854. Epitopes outside the regions mutated in the B.1.351 and B.1.1.7 variants were reportedly recognized by nearly half of the unique spike-specific TCRs.

CDR1 and CDR2, looked up from the germline V gene, are ENHRY and SYGVKD. For this chain, trimming is 0 bases at the V end and 3 bases at the J end, and the number of junction bases without a gene match is 2. The CDR3 runs 16 residues from the cysteine to the phenylalanine. Only the CDR3 region is kept as DNA, spanning 48 bases read in frame from base 1. In regard to this clone: Its antigen is still unknown. No much larger clonotype is one base removed from it; base qualities were not supplied.

The CDR3 regions of human TCRbeta chains were analyzed by immunosequencing. Per the original workflow: Repertoire TCRs were checked for matches against a reference library of SARS-CoV-2-specific TCRs that had been generated using the MIRA antigen-specificity platform. Breadth meant the fraction of unique TCRs that were SARS-CoV-2-associated, whereas depth meant the fraction of total T cells that were SARS-CoV-2-associated. Using the MIRA data, each spike-specific TCR was assigned both to the spike region to which the TCR was reactive and to a CD4 or CD8 class. Log10-transformed breadth and depth values were compared by one-way ANOVA with Sidak's multiple comparisons tests. The immuneACCESS repertoire file appears here via TCRdb, limited to in-frame rearrangements. These files lack a portion of the clones; in checked studies, under half of the deficit traces to unresolved V genes, and the cause of the others is not known. V and J calls and clone size are given by that table; D and trimming were obtained from the DNA. Within this sample are 110,000 or so clones, with more than 75% of them counted one time only. The ten largest clones capture 5% of the sample.

This TCR derives from an adult in good health. The chain employs TRBV10-3 and TRBJ2-3; 11 central bases correspond to TRBD2. This material consisted of peripheral blood, taken on day 0 of AZD1222 vaccination. The DNA is TGTGCCATCAGTGAGTCGCCTAGCGGGGGGACAGATACGCAGTATTTT. It is translated as CAISESPSGGTDTQYF.